The T cell receptor (beta chain) under discussion was sequenced for a study of molecular identifiers for immune sequencing clone quantification. The study, taken as a whole, reports: Among about 1 million naive cells, as was reported, spiked Jurkat TCR RNA from one cell was detectable.

Germline values: CDR1 MNHNS, CDR2 SASEGT. Trimming pared 3 bases from V and 3 bases from J, leaving 6 bases between. This CDR3 is 12 amino acids long. Previously described methods and listed TCR primers were used for bulk TCR libraries. TCRdb called the PCR reads again in MiXCR, with one record for every CDR3 protein. The sample lists fewer than 350,000 distinct CDR3 sequences; roughly 23% were seen once. Libraries for naive CD8 T cells, which were made from about 19,000 to 1,100,000 sorted cells, drew on 10%, 30% or 50% of the RNA. This clonotype has at least ten counts. Its target is not known. The genes are TRBV6-1 and TRBJ2-7; D is ambiguous. The specimen sequenced was naive CD8+ T cells from blood, with Jurkat cell RNA spiked in. Subset here: FACS-sorted CD8+CD4-CCR7+CD45RA+ naive T cells. The receptor was derived from a human donor in good health. Some libraries in this study had Jurkat cell RNA spiked in. The CDR3 DNA sequence: TGTGCCAGCAGTGACTGGGGCTACGAGCAGTACTTC. It yields the protein CASSDWGYEQYF.